Below, 6 T cell receptor beta chains from the same sample are listed, as sequenced in a study of tumor and adjacent non-tumor tissue in lung cancer (dated by TCRdb to 2016 to 2019). The library was produced with multiplex PCR. Sequenced using an Illumina HiSeq 2500. Following protocols modified from ARM-PCR, the researchers constructed TCRbeta libraries through three rounds of nested PCR with primers (Table S4). The public reads were reanalyzed by TCRdb: fastp trimming at Q25, MiXCR alignment, in-frame beta chains only. Rows with one shared CDR3 protein collapse into an entry with the most common genes and DNA. The sample table records 80,000 or so distinct CDR3 sequences; more than 80% of these occur just once. Together, the top ten hold 51% of the sample. RNA was isolated from bulk, unsorted tissue, and RNA quality was assessed with a NanoDrop ND-1000 and an Agilent 2100. The normal lung samples consisted of distant non-tumor tissue collected more than 3 cm from the tumor edge.

Sequenced: distant non-tumor lung tissue. The receptors here all came from a man between 60 and 75 years old with non-small cell lung cancer.

Of note for this clonotype: Possible read error: a much larger clone is one base away. No conserved phenylalanine or tryptophan ends this CDR3, so it is likely a read error. The rearrangement uses TRBV20-1 and TRBJ2-3; TRBD2 matches 11 bases. The CDR3 is made up of 15 amino acids. CDR1 and CDR2 (germline): DFQATT, SNEGSKA (reference sequence). Trimming removed 3 bases from V and 2 bases from J; junction bases left unmatched: 4. The CDR3 DNA follows: TGCAGTGCTAGGGATAGCGGGGGGGCCACAGATACGCAGTATTAT. Protein product: CSARDSGGATDTQYY.

With regard to this clonotype: A much larger clone sits a single nucleotide away, making a read error possible. V usage is TRBV5-4 and J usage is TRBJ2-5; TRBD1 matches 8 bases. CDR3 length: 15 residues. CDR1 SGHNT and CDR2 YYREEE come from the germline V gene (reference sequence). The CDR3 spells CASGLRQGAQETQYF. The CDR3 DNA reads TGTGCCAGCGGCTTGAGGCAGGGGGCACAAGAGACCCAGTACTTC.

About this clonotype: Compared with germline, one end of the junction differs, possibly owing to a read error. This chain joins TRBV4-1 and TRBJ1-2; D uncertain. This CDR3 contains 14 residues. Looked up from germline, CDR1 is MGHRA and CDR2 is YSYEKL. The CDR3 DNA reads as TGCGCCAGTAGCCCGAACAGCAGTTCTTTCGGCTACACCTTC. Protein: CASSPNSSSFGYTF.

Worth noting for this clonotype: The conserved closing phenylalanine or tryptophan is absent in this CDR3, likely reflecting a read error. This chain connects TRBV11-2 to TRBJ2-6; D might be TRBD1 (5 bases). The germline CDR1 and CDR2 sequences are SGHAT and FQNNGV. This CDR3 spans 14 amino acids. The CDR3 DNA is TGTCTCAGCAGTCCTATCTCTGGGGCCAACGTTCTGACTATG. This translates into CLSSPISGANVLTM.

CDR3 sequence: CASSLVQTGQGGYTF. The CDR3 nucleotides read TGTGCCAGCAGCTTAGTACAGACGGGGCAAGGTGGCTACACCTTC. This chain joins TRBV11-2 and TRBJ1-2; a possible D gene is TRBD1 (5 bases). The CDR3 loop spans 15 amino acids. Trimming left V 1 base short and J 7 bases short, with 16 bases between. From germline, CDR1 is SGHAT and CDR2 FQNNGV.

The genes are TRBV20-1 and TRBJ2-3; 8 bases are shared with TRBD2. Germline V lookup: CDR1 DFQATT, CDR2 SNEGSKA (reference sequence). The CDR3 is 14 residues long. CDR3 DNA: TGCGTTGCTAGAGCTTACGGCGGGGGGACTACGCAGTATTTT. Encoded protein: CVARAYGGGTTQYF.